This TCR beta chain was observed in a study of T cell clonality in common variable immunodeficiency. This CDR3 region has 13 residues. Trimming took 1 base from V and 10 from J, leaving 8 bases between them. Germline assignment: CDR1 SGHNT and CDR2 YENEEA. Turning to this clone: The sequence runs out 3 residues before the end of the CDR3; the remainder is reconstructed from the germline J gene.

The data were produced by immunoSEQ multiplex PCR, yet TCRdb's version contains in-frame clones alone and is incomplete. The sample is made up of tens of thousands of clones, none counted only once. The chain couples TRBV11-3 to TRBJ1-6; D gene ambiguous. This TCR was sampled from a person aged 18 to 75 in good health. Material for sequencing was peripheral blood mononuclear cells. CDR3 amino acids: CASSLGGRSPLHF. Partial CDR3 DNA: TGTGCCAGCAGCTTAGGTGGTAGATCACCC.